The T cell receptor beta chain described here comes from a study of control samples from healthy donors and cancer patients. Some clones are missing from TCRdb's copy, which holds only in-frame ones; the method was immunoSEQ multiplex PCR. The sample has about 82,000 clones; 94% are singletons. The CDR3 spans 15 residues. In germline, CDR1 is LGHDT, CDR2 YNNKEL (reference sequence). Trimming left V 1 base short and J 4 bases short, with 10 bases between. Sequencing was performed on blood. The gene calls are TRBV3-1 (or the pseudogene TRBV3-2) and TRBJ1-4; the D gene is possibly TRBD1 (5 bases). The receptor was isolated from a woman under 30 in good health. The CDR3, as DNA: TGTGCCAGCAGCCAAGGTCTCGGGGGTAATGAAAAACTGTTTTTT. Its protein is CASSQGLGGNEKLFF.